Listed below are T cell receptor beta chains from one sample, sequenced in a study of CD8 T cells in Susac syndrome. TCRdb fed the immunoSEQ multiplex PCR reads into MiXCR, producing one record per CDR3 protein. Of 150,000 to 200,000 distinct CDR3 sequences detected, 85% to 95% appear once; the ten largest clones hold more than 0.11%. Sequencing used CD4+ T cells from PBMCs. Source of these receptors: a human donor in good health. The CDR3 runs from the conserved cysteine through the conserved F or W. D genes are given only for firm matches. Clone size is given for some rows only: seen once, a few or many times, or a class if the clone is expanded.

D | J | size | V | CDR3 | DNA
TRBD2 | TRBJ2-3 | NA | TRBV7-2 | CASSLAAASGGFTQYF | TGTGCCAGCAGCTTAGCTGCGGCTAGCGGGGGCTTCACGCAGTATTTT
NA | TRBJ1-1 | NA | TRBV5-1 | CASSLNTRNEAFF | TGCGCCAGCAGCTTGAATACACGCAATGAAGCTTTCTTT
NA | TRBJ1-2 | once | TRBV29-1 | CSVEGSARYGYTF | TGCAGCGTTGAAGGCTCCGCTCGCTATGGCTACACCTTC
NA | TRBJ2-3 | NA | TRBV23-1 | CASSQSGCGGDSTDTQYF | TGCGCCAGCAGTCAATCGGGATGCGGAGGGGATAGCACAGATACGCAGTATTTT
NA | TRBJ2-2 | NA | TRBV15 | CATSRRGVGTGELFF | TGTGCCACCAGCAGACGGGGCGTAGGTACCGGGGAGCTGTTTTTT
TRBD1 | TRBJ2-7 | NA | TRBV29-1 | CSARDRVGSYEQYF | TGCAGCGCGAGGGACAGGGTGGGTTCCTACGAGCAGTACTTC
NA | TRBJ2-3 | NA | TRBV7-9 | CASSPGTAATQYF | TGTGCCAGCAGCCCCGGGACCGCGGCAACGCAGTATTTT
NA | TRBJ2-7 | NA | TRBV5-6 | CASSLYDRIGHEQYF | TGTGCCAGCAGCTTATATGACAGGATCGGCCACGAGCAGTACTTC
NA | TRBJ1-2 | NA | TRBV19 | CASQTLGQNYGYTF | TGTGCCAGTCAGACCCTTGGACAGAACTATGGCTACACCTTC
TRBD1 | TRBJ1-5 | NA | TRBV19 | CASSVDRVSQPQHF | TGTGCCAGTAGTGTCGACAGGGTTAGTCAGCCCCAGCATTTT
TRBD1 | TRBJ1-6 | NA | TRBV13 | CASSSRRGNSPLHF | TGTGCCAGCAGCTCACGCAGGGGGAATTCACCCCTCCACTTT
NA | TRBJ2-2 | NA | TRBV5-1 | CASSPENTGELFF | TGCGCCAGCAGCCCGGAGAACACCGGGGAGCTGTTTTTT
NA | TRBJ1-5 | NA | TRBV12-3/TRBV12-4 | CASSIEGQFNQPQHF | TGTGCCAGCAGTATAGAAGGACAGTTCAATCAGCCCCAGCATTTT
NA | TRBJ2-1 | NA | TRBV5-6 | CASSLGLGSGEQFF | TGTGCCAGCAGCTTGGGTCTTGGGTCAGGGGAGCAGTTCTTC
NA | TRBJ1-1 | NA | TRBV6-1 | CASSEALETEAFF | TGTGCCAGCAGTGAAGCGCTTGAGACAGAAGCTTTCTTT
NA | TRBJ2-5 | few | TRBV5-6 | CASSLASGETQYF | TGTGCCAGCAGCTTGGCCAGCGGGGAGACCCAGTACTTC
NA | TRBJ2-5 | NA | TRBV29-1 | CSVGGVTGGTQYF | TGCAGCGTTGGAGGGGTTACAGGAGGGACCCAGTACTTC
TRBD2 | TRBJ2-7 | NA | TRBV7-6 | CASSLTPSGDNEQYF | TGTGCCAGCAGCTTAACCCCTAGCGGGGACAACGAGCAGTACTTC
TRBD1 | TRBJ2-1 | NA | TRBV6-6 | CASSYTQGANEQFF | TGTGCCAGCAGTTACACACAGGGGGCCAATGAGCAGTTCTTC
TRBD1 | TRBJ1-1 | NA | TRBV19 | CASRVGQEGTEAFF | TGTGCCAGTAGGGTGGGACAGGAGGGCACTGAAGCTTTCTTT
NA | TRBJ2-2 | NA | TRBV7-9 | CASRPNEPGHLGELFF | TGTGCCAGCAGGCCGAACGAACCGGGACACCTTGGGGAGCTGTTTTTT
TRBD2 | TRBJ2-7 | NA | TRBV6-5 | CASRTTSGGAYEQYF | TGTGCCAGCAGAACCACTAGCGGGGGGGCCTACGAGCAGTACTTC
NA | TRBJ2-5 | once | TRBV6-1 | CASSQQPRGARETQYF | TGTGCCAGCAGTCAACAGCCCCGGGGGGCACGGGAGACCCAGTACTTC
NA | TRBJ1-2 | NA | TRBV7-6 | CASSSRGWSGYTF | TGTGCCAGCAGCTCCCGGGGCTGGAGTGGCTACACCTTC
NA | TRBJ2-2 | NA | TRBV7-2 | CASSLRRLTGELFF | TGTGCCAGCAGCTTAAGACGACTCACCGGGGAGCTGTTTTTT
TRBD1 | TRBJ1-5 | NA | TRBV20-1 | CSASHPGGSNQPQHF | TGCAGTGCTAGTCATCCAGGGGGAAGCAATCAGCCCCAGCATTTT
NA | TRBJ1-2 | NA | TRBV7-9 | CASSHEAGGYTF | TGTGCCAGCAGCCATGAAGCGGGCGGCTACACCTTC
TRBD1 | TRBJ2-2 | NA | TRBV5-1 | CASSVVRTGGIHRELFF | TGCGCCAGCAGCGTCGTTAGGACAGGGGGGATACACCGGGAGCTGTTTTTT
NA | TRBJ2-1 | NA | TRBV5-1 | CASSGGGQLNEQFF | TGCGCCAGCTCCGGAGGGGGACAGCTGAATGAGCAGTTCTTC
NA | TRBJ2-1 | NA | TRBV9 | CASSRAEGRPGDEQFF | TGTGCCAGCAGCCGAGCGGAGGGGCGCCCCGGGGATGAGCAGTTCTTC
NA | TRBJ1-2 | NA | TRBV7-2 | CASSPSSRFNYGYTF | TGTGCCAGCAGCCCCTCCAGTCGCTTTAACTATGGCTACACCTTC
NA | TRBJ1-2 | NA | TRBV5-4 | CASSLSQIYGYTF | TGTGCCAGCAGCTTGTCACAGATCTATGGCTACACCTTC
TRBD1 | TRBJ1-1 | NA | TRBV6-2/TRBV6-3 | CASTSRSGGVAEAFF | TGTGCCAGCACCTCTCGGTCAGGGGGGGTCGCTGAAGCTTTCTTT
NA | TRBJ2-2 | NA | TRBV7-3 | CASSLFRGGGELFF | TGTGCCAGCAGCCTATTCAGGGGAGGCGGGGAGCTGTTTTTT
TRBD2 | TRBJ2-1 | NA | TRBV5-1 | CASSLGGTSGHNEQFF | TGCGCCAGCAGCTTGGGGGGGACTAGCGGTCACAATGAGCAGTTCTTC
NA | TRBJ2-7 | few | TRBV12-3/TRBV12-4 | CASSLEAYEQYF | TGTGCCAGCAGTTTAGAGGCCTACGAGCAGTACTTC
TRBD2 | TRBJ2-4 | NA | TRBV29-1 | CSVEEGGRGGPVGKNIQYF | TGCAGCGTTGAAGAAGGAGGGCGGGGGGGCCCGGTTGGCAAAAACATTCAGTACTTC
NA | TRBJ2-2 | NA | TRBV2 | CASSENGGELFF | TGTGCCAGCAGTGAAAACGGCGGGGAGCTGTTTTTT
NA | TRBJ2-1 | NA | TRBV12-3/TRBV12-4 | CASSLAMPVF | TGTGCCAGCAGTTTAGCGATGCCGGTCTTC
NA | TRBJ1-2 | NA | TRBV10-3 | CAISVGNYGYTF | TGTGCCATCAGCGTCGGGAACTATGGCTACACCTTC
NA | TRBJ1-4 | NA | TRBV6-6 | CATSGGTNEKLFF | TGTGCCACCTCCGGGGGAACTAATGAAAAACTGTTTTTT
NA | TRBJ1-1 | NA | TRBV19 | CASRENTEAFF | TGTGCCAGTAGGGAAAACACTGAAGCTTTCTTT
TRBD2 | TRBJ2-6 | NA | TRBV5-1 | CASSFLPSGGATGANVLTF | TGCGCCAGCAGCTTTCTCCCTAGCGGGGGGGCGACAGGGGCCAACGTCCTGACTTTC
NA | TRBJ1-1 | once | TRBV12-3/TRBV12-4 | CASRPYDRNTEAFF | TGTGCCAGCAGGCCGTACGACAGGAACACTGAAGCTTTCTTT